This TCR beta chain was observed in a study of cytomegalovirus exposure and HLA in healthy donors. PCR was performed using 60 Vbeta and 13 Jbeta primers. Some clones are missing from TCRdb's copy, which holds only in-frame ones; the method was immunoSEQ multiplex PCR. The top ten clones hold approximately 3% of a sample with under 250,000 clones, roughly 80% of them seen once. This CDR3 region has 10 residues. V shed 5 bases and J shed 6 bases, with 5 bases lying between them. Germline loops: CDR1 SNHLY, CDR2 FYNNEI. The sample holds one count of this clone. These donors counted as nominally healthy when sampled, but unrecorded immune exposures were likely.

The sample consisted of PBMCs. The receptor was isolated from a woman aged 25 to 39 in good health and CMV-seronegative. The chain joins TRBV2 to TRBJ2-7; no clear D. The CDR3 DNA reads TGTGCCAGCAGTCGGTCCGAGCAGTACTTC. This encodes CASSRSEQYF.